This paragraph covers one T cell receptor beta chain sequence. Its antigen is unknown. No per-base quality is available; no much larger clone lies one base away. Using the deep immunoSEQ assay, multiplex PCR amplified TCR CDR3 regions from genomic DNA. Genomic DNA extracted from each cell subset was distributed evenly over all wells of several immunoSEQ 96-well plates, and each plate served as one replicate. Each replicate PCR for sorted subsets received 150 to 250 ng genomic DNA, equal to tens of thousands of T cell genomes. The purified libraries were quantified using a Qubit 3.0 fluorometer, sized with a Bioanalyzer 2100, and then quantified again using the KAPA Library Quantification kit. A separate single-read 150-cycle Illumina NextSeq 550 flow cell was used to sequence each immunoSEQ 96-well plate. In the authors' own workflow: Because the immunoSEQ output included only junctional sequences and no quality scores, the filtering could not be the same as the filtering used for full-length reads. Sequences were annotated with PyIR, a Python wrapper for IgBLAST v1.9, using IMGT germline references to assign V/J genes and CDR3. Reads with weak V/J assignments (E-value above 1e-6), missing CDR3, stop codons, out-of-frame junctions, or ambiguous translated residues were removed. V3J clonotypes were defined by identical inferred V gene, J gene, and CDR3 amino acid sequence. Percentage overlap between repertoires was computed as shared unique clonotypes divided by the size of the smaller repertoire. Repertoire richness was assessed with RTK rarefaction, the Chao1 estimator, and Recon v2.1 estimates of unobserved clonotypes. For all TCRbeta clonotypes obtained by the gDNA method from a few donors, generation probabilities were computed with OLGA. TCRdb took over this immuneACCESS table, retaining in-frame rearrangements with V and J assigned. Such tables are incomplete; in checked studies, under half of the missing clones stem from an unresolved V gene, and the remainder is unexplained. The V and J calls and clone size were taken over from that table, and D and trimming were inferred from the DNA. The sample has around 1 million clones on record, about three quarters of them singletons. The ten largest clones add up to around 1.4% of the sample.

Donors were healthy HIV-negative adults with no recently reported acute infections or vaccinations. Every donor was a Caucasian adult residing in Nashville, Tennessee, USA. CD4+ T cells were enriched by magnetic negative selection; naive cells were then positively selected on CD45RA, and the negative fraction formed the memory subset. Blood was collected by leukapheresis, and PBMCs were isolated by Ficoll-Histopaque density gradient centrifugation and then cryopreserved in liquid nitrogen vapor phase. Analytical flow cytometry was used to check the purity and quantity of every magnetically sorted T cell population. Genomic DNA was isolated from every sorted fraction and measured by UV absorbance on a Nanodrop 2000c. The record originates from a study of shared clonotypes between healthy human individuals (dated by TCRdb to about 2020). Regarding the research as a whole: Two women and a few men aged 18 to 49 years were included in the cohort. Leukapheresis yielded between about 0.8 and 9.5 billion PBMCs per donor. For each donor, CD4 naive and CD4 memory were each run on three plates, CD8 naive on two plates, and CD8 memory on one plate. The study deeply sequenced blood TCR repertoires of about 5 healthy adults to estimate repertoire size and the extent of clonotype sharing between individuals. To increase sequencing depth and limit assay-specific biases, TCR repertoire library preparation and sequencing were carried out by different laboratories using diverse techniques.

Paper-wide results and their limitations: Estimated clonotype richness was generally larger for naive than for memory subsets. Based on pairwise subsampling, the degree of clonotype sharing among donors was expected to be affected by sequencing depth. Around 5.4% of naive CD4, roughly 3.6% of naive CD8, approximately 2% of memory CD4, and around 0.42% of memory CD8 clonotypes were shared across several donors. Higher generation probabilities were observed for clonotypes shared by all four sorted-subset donors than for non-shared clonotypes. The small number of donors limited the genetic and exposure-history diversity represented. Even with the large sequencing depth, rarefaction of the sorted-subset datasets indicated that sequencing was incomplete. Sampling was limited to blood, and TCR repertoires in tissue likely differ from TCR repertoires in blood.

The material sequenced was memory CD4+ T cells sorted from blood. The sample's cell subset or site, from its label and the paper: CD45RA-negative fraction. This sequence was found in a man aged 18 to 29 in good health.

Read as DNA, the sequence is TGTGCCAGCAGTTCCACTGACAGGGGGTACGAGCAGTACTTC. Its protein is CASSSTDRGYEQYF. The sequence links TRBV28 to TRBJ2-7; 9 central nucleotides agree with TRBD1. V loses 4 bases at its end and J loses 4 bases; junction bases beyond the gene matches: 5. CDR1 MDHEN and CDR2 SYDVKM are derived from the germline V gene. The CDR3, from cysteine to phenylalanine, totals 14 residues. The only DNA kept is the CDR3, 42 bases in frame from the first base.